This T cell receptor (beta chain) was captured in a study of T cells in Graves' hyperthyroidism and ophthalmopathy (dated by TCRdb to the late 2010s). Turning to the overall study: Peripheral blood was sampled at the time of initial diagnosis, prior to any treatment. Following sampling, methimazole starting at 30 mg daily was given to hyperthyroidism patients, and high-dose intravenous methylprednisolone was given to ophthalmopathy patients. For training and testing, the 100 patients in the discovery cohort were randomly divided in a 7:3 ratio. Prospective prediction of ophthalmopathy was tested in an independent validation cohort of fewer than 20 hyperthyroidism patients and approximately 17 patients who later progressed to ophthalmopathy. According to the paper, TCR Vbeta CDR3 sequencing was carried out on roughly 130 peripheral blood samples, which came from approximately 43 ophthalmopathy, around 74 hyperthyroidism and approximately 17 progressor patients. The study also compared thyroid tissue and blood T-cell repertoires from several Graves' hyperthyroidism patients. TCR V-J signatures able to tell the groups apart were searched for in a discovery cohort of some 97 patients, of whom around 43 had Graves' ophthalmopathy and some 60 had stable Graves' hyperthyroidism. Study-wide conclusions, independent of this receptor: Sample size was not statistically predetermined, and investigators were not blinded to group allocation. Most expanded thyroid clonotypes (frequency above 0.001) were also found in blood, which suggests that blood repertoires may mirror thyroid immune responses. In validation, the model predicted progression to ophthalmopathy a median of around six months before onset, with 65% to 71% sensitivity and roughly 79% specificity. A 13 V-J signature model separated ophthalmopathy from stable hyperthyroidism, with about 90% sensitivity and 81.08% specificity in cross-validation and 80%/75% in testing.

Ophthalmopathy patients had moderately to severely active disease, with a Clinical Activity Score of 3 or more, a NOSPECS grade of 4 or more, and a disease duration of less than 3 months. Any patient with an uncontrolled infection, another autoimmune disease, pregnancy or lactation was excluded. Clinical symptoms, serum thyroxine and TRAb, thyroid ultrasound, and orbital computed tomography formed the basis for the diagnoses. PBMCs were isolated from more than 8 ml of fresh peripheral blood by Ficoll-Paque density gradient centrifugation. Trizol reagent was used to extract total RNA, and RNA quality was then checked on an Agilent 2100 Bioanalyzer. In this sample, this clonotype turned up many times. No antigen is known for it. One base away there is no much larger clone; base qualities are not given. The TCR beta CDR3 regions were amplified from RNA transcripts. The first round of RT-PCR for the TCR CDR3 was performed with the HTBI primer set and the Qiagen OneStep RT-PCR kit. A second multiplex PCR round built the libraries, followed by size selection and purification. The libraries were sequenced on an Illumina HiSeq2000 using paired-end 100 bp reads. Regarding the original processing steps: SOAPnuke was used to process the raw data, with reads discarded if the reads contained adapters or uncalled bases, had a mean Phred below 15, or lacked an exact constant-primer or identifier match. COPE v1.2.5 was used to merge high-quality paired reads, and clonotypes were defined as unique nucleotide sequences. MiTCR v1.1 was used to align the clonotypes against IMGT TRBV, TRBD and TRBJ reference segments. Only V-J combinations with frequency above 0.0001, covering about 99% of repertoires, were analysed. The TCS score was defined as the ratio of F50 (clonal expansion) to E x V (chaos), calculated using BLOSUM62-based TCRdist between CDR3 peptides within each V-J. Welch's t-statistics and random forest reduced fewer than 600 V-J features to 13, which were used in a naive Bayes classifier (R e1071). TCRdb ran its own pipeline on the public reads, namely fastp trimming at Q25 and MiXCR clone calling, and kept in-frame beta chains. A single entry per CDR3 protein holds the most common genes and DNA from its merged rows. The V and J calls and clone size are TCRdb's, not the authors'. The sample table lists approximately 350,000 distinct CDR3 sequences, around 15% of them with a count of one. The ten largest clones capture roughly a fifth of the sample.

The CDR3 has 14 amino acids, counting the end cysteine and phenylalanine. The CDR3 DNA has 42 bases and is translated from base 1. The germline ends are 15 bases apart after V is trimmed by 6 bases and J by 4 bases. Sequencing was carried out using blood. This receptor was obtained from a woman aged 60-70 years with Graves' ophthalmopathy. The V gene is TRBV12-3 or TRBV12-4 and the J gene is TRBJ1-2; TRBD1 is possibly the D segment (5 matching bases). The nucleotide sequence is TGTGCCAGCAGCTTGACCGGGACGAGCTATGGCTACACCTTC. It specifies CASSLTGTSYGYTF.